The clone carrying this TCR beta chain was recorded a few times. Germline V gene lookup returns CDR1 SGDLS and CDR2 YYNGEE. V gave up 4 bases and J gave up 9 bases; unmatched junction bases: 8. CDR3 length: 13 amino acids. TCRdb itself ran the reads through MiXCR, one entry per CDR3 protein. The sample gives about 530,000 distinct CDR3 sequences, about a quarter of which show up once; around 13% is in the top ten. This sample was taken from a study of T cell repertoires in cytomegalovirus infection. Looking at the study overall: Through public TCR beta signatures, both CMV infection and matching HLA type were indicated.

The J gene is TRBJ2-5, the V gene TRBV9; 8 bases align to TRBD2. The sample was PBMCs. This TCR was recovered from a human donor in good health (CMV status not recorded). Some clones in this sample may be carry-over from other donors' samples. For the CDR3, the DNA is TGTGCCAGCAGCTCAGCGGGAGACCGGCCCCAGTACTTC. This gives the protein CASSSAGDRPQYF.